These 2 T cell receptor beta chains share one sample of origin, sequenced in a study of Ad26.COV2.S vaccination and SARS-CoV-2 variants. Treatment indicated: about 20 received Ad26.COV2.S at low or high dose, single or two shots; roughly 5 received placebo; per-sample allocation not given. Collection of samples fell on day 63 after the first vaccine or placebo injection. Using immunoSEQ multiplex PCR, the repertoire was profiled, and TCRdb retains in-frame clones only, with some absent. The table lists roughly 680,000 clones, approximately 88% of them singletons. The starting material was peripheral blood, obtained in a trial of Ad26.COV2.S vaccine versus placebo. These receptor sequences come from a person aged 18 to 59 who received the Ad26.COV2.S COVID-19 vaccine or a placebo.

This clone was recorded a few times. The CDR3 region has the DNA TGTGCCAGCAGCCAAGGATCGGGGGCTCAGCCCCAGCATTTT. Protein product: CASSQGSGAQPQHF. The chain employs TRBV3-1 (or the pseudogene TRBV3-2) and TRBJ1-5, with D perhaps TRBD1 (6 bases). Trimming took off 1 base at V and 6 bases at J, with 10 bases between the two ends. Germline CDR1 reads LGHDT; CDR2 reads YNNKEL (reference sequence). The CDR3 consists of 14 residues.

The chain joins TRBV6-6 to TRBJ2-6, with D possibly being TRBD1 or TRBD2 (5 bases each). The V end was cut by 5 bases, the J end by 0 bases, with 23 bases between. The CDR3 totals 20 residues. The V gene's germline CDR1 is MNHNY and CDR2 SVGAGI (reference sequence). The CDR3 DNA sequence: TGTGCCAGCAGTCCCTCTTACGAGGGACGGCTAGTCTCTGGGGCCAACGTCCTGACTTTC. Amino acid sequence: CASSPSYEGRLVSGANVLTF.